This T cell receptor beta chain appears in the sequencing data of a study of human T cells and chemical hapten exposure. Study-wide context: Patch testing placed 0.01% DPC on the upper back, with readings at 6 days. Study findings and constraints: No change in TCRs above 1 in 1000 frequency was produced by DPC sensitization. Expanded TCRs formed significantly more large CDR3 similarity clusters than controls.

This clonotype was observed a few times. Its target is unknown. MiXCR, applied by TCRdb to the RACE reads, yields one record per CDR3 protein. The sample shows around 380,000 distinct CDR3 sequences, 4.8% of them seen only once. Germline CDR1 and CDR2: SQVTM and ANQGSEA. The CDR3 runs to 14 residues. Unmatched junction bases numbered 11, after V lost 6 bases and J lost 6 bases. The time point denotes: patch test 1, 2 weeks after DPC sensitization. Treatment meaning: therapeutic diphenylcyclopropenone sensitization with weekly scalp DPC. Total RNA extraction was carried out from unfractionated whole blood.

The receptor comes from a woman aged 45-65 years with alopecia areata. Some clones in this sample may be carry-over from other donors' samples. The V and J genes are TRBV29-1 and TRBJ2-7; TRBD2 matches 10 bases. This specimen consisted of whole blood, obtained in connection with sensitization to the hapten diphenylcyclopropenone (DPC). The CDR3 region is CSVRGLAQIGEQYF. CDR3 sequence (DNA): TGCAGCGTGAGGGGACTAGCGCAAATAGGCGAGCAGTACTTC.